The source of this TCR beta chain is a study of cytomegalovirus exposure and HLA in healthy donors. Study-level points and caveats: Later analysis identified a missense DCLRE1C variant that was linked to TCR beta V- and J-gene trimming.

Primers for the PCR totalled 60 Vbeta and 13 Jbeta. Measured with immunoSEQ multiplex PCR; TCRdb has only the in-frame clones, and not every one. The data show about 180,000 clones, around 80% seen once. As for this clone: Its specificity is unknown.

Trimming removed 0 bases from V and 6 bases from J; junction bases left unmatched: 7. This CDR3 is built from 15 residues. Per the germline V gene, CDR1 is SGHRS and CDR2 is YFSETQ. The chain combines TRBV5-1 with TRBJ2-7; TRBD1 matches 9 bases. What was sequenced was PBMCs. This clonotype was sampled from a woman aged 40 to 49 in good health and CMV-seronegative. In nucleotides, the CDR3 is TGCGCCAGCAGCTTGGATGGGACAGGGATATTCGAGCAGTACTTC. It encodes CASSLDGTGIFEQYF. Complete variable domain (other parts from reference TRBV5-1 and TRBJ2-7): KAGVTQTPRYLIKTRGQQVTLSCSPISGHRSVSWYQQTPGQGLQFLFEYFSETQRNKGNFPGRFSGRQFSNSRSEMNVSTLELGDSALYLCASSLDGTGIFEQYFGPGTRLTVT.